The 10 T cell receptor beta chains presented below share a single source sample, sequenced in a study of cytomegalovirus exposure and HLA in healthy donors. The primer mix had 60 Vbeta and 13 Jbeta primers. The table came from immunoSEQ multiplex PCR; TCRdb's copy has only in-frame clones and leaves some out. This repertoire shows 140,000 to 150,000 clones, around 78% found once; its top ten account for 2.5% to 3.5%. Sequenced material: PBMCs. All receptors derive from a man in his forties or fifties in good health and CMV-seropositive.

This CDR3 is CASSLVGGVDTQYF. The CDR3 nucleotides read TGTGCCAGCAGCTTAGTGGGCGGGGTTGATACGCAGTATTTT. This sequence joins TRBV7-2 and TRBJ2-3, with a possible D match to TRBD2 (6 bases). Deletions cut 1 base from V and 6 bases from J, with 11 bases between. Germline lookup yields CDR1 SGHTA and CDR2 FQGNSA. CDR3 length: 14 amino acids.

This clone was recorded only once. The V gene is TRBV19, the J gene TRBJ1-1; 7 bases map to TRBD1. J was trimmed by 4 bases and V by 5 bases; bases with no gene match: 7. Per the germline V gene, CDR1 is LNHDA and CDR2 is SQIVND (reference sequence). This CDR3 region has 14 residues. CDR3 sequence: CASSARQGGTEAFF. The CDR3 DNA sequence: TGTGCCAGTAGTGCCCGACAGGGAGGCACTGAAGCTTTCTTT.

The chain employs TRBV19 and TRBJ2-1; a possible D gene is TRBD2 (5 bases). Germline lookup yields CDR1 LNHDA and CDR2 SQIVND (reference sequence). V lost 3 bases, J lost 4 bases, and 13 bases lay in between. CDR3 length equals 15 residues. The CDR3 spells CASSMSSLSYNEQFF. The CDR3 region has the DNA TGTGCCAGTAGTATGTCTAGCCTTAGTTACAATGAGCAGTTCTTC.

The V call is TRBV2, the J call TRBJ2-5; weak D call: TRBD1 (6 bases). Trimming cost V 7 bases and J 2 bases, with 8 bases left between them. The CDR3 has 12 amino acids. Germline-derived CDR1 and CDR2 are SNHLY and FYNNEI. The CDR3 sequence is CASTGQQETQYF. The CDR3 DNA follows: TGTGCCAGCACTGGACAGCAAGAGACCCAGTACTTC.

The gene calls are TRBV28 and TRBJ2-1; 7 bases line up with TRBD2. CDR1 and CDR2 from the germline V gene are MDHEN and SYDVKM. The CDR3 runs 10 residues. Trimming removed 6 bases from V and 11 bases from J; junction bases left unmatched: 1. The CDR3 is CASSGTKQFF. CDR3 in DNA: TGTGCCAGCAGCGGGACTAAGCAGTTCTTC.

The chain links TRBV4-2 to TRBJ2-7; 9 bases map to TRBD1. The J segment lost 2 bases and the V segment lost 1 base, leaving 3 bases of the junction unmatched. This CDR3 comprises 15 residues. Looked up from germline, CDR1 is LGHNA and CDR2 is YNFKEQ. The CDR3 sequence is CASSQGGTGTYEQYF. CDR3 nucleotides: TGTGCCAGCAGCCAAGGCGGGACAGGGACCTACGAGCAGTACTTC.

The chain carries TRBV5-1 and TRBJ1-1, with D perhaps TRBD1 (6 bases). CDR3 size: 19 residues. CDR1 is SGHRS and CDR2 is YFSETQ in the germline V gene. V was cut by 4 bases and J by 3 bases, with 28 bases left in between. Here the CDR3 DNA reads TGCGCCAGCAGCGCCCTCCCGGACAGTCCACCTAAGGGGGACACTGAAGCTTTCTTT. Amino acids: CASSALPDSPPKGDTEAFF. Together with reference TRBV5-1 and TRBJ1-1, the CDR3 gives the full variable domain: KAGVTQTPRYLIKTRGQQVTLSCSPISGHRSVSWYQQTPGQGLQFLFEYFSETQRNKGNFPGRFSGRQFSNSRSEMNVSTLELGDSALYLCASSALPDSPPKGDTEAFFGQGTRLTVV.

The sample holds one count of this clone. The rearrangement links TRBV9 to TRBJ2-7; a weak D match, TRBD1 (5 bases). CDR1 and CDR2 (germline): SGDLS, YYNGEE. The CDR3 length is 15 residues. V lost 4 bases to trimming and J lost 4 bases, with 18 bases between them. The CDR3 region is CASSPGQGSSYEQYF. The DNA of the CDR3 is TGTGCCAGCAGCCCCGGACAAGGGTCTTCGTACGAGCAGTACTTC.

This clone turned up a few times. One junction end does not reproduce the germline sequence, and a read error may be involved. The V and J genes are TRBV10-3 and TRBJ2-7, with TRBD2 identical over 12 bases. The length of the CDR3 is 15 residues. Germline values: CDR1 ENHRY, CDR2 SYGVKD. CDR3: CASSDPGLAGMEQYF. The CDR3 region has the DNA TGTGCCAGCAGTGATCCGGGACTAGCGGGCATGGAGCAGTACTTC.

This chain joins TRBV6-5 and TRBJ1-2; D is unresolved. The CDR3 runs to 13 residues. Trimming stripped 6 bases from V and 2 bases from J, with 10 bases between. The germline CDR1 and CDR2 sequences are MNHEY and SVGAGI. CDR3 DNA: TGTGCCAGCAGCTCGAACCTAAACTATGGCTACACCTTC. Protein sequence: CASSSNLNYGYTF.